These 8 T cell receptor beta chains were sequenced from one sample in a study of T cell responses to AZD1222 COVID-19 vaccine. Clones were sequenced by immunoSEQ multiplex PCR, and TCRdb holds only the in-frame ones, with some missing. This sample carries some 110,000 clones, around nine tenths of them seen once, and the ten largest clones take around 1.5%. Sample: peripheral blood, taken on day 0 of AZD1222 vaccination. These receptor sequences come from an adult in good health.

The rearrangement uses TRBV9 and TRBJ2-2; unclear D gene. CDR3 length: 12 residues. V was trimmed by 0 bases and J by 6 bases, leaving 3 bases between them. The germline gives CDR1 SGDLS, CDR2 YYNGEE. This CDR3 is CASSVGSGELFF. The CDR3, as DNA: TGTGCCAGCAGCGTAGGGTCCGGGGAGCTGTTTTTT.

The chain employs TRBV18 and TRBJ2-7; TRBD2 might be the D (6 bases). The V gene lost 6 bases and the J gene lost 1 base, with 16 bases spanning the gap. The CDR3 runs 15 residues. Germline CDR1 and CDR2: KGHSH and LQKENI. CDR3 protein: CASSQGGSSSYEQYF. The DNA for the CDR3 is TGTGCCAGCTCCCAAGGAGGGAGTTCTTCCTACGAGCAGTACTTC.

Only a few counts were recorded for this clone. This chain connects TRBV29-1 to TRBJ2-7; D is unclear. V was clipped by 1 base and J by 7 bases, with 8 bases between them. CDR1 is SQVTM and CDR2 is ANQGSEA in the germline V gene. The CDR3 is 11 residues long. DNA for the CDR3: TGCAGCGTTGAAGTCAGCAATGAGCAGTACGTC. It encodes CSVEVSNEQYV.

The chain recombines TRBV19 with TRBJ1-1; weak D call: TRBD1 (6 bases). V shed 4 bases and J shed 12 bases, with 18 bases lying between them. There are 13 residues in the CDR3. Germline loops: CDR1 LNHDA, CDR2 SQIVND (reference sequence). The CDR3 loop reads CASSTGQWLVSFF. CDR3 bases: TGTGCCAGTAGTACCGGACAGTGGTTGGTATCTTTCTTT. The full variable domain, rest sourced from reference TRBV19 and TRBJ1-1, is DGGITQSPKYLFRKEGQNVTLSCEQNLNHDAMYWYRQDPGQGLRLIYYSQIVNDFQKGDIAEGYSVSREKKESFPLTVTSAQKNPTAFYLCASSTGQWLVSFFGQGTRLTVV.

This chain joins TRBV18 and TRBJ1-1, with D possibly TRBD1 on 5 matching bases. V was trimmed by 2 bases and J by 0 bases, leaving 7 bases between them. The CDR3 is 14 residues long. CDR1 and CDR2 (germline): KGHSH, LQKENI. The CDR3 coding sequence is TGTGCCAGCTCACCAAGACAGCTGAACACTGAAGCTTTCTTT. Protein sequence: CASSPRQLNTEAFF.

The chain recombines TRBV2 with TRBJ1-5, with unresolved D. The germline V gene encodes CDR1 SNHLY and CDR2 FYNNEI. The CDR3 is 14 residues long. Trimming took off 8 bases at V and 2 bases at J, with 13 bases between the two ends. DNA for the CDR3: TGTGCCAGCGTCGGGGAAATGGGCAATCAGCCCCAGCATTTT. Protein: CASVGEMGNQPQHF. Complete variable domain (other parts from reference TRBV2 and TRBJ1-5): EPEVTQTPSHQVTQMGQEVILRCVPISNHLYFYWYRQILGQKVEFLVSFYNNEISEKSEIFDDQFSVERPDGSNFTLKIRSTKLEDSAMYFCASVGEMGNQPQHFGDGTRLSIL.

This clone was recorded once. The CDR3 here is CASSQEEWGEQYF. The CDR3 DNA reads as TGTGCCAGCAGCCAAGAAGAATGGGGCGAGCAGTACTTC. The chain recombines TRBV3-1 (or the pseudogene TRBV3-2) with TRBJ2-7; D remains unclear. The germline V gene encodes CDR1 LGHDT and CDR2 YNNKEL (reference sequence). The V end was cut by 0 bases, the J end by 6 bases, with 9 bases between. CDR3 length: 13 residues.

The chain employs TRBV14 and TRBJ2-3, with D hard to call. Deletions cut 0 bases from V and 0 bases from J, with 13 bases between. This CDR3 is 17 amino acids long. Per germline, CDR1 SGHDN and CDR2 FVKESK. The CDR3 here is CASSQDIPRSSTDTQYF. DNA of the CDR3: TGTGCCAGCAGCCAAGACATCCCCAGATCTAGCACAGATACGCAGTATTTT.